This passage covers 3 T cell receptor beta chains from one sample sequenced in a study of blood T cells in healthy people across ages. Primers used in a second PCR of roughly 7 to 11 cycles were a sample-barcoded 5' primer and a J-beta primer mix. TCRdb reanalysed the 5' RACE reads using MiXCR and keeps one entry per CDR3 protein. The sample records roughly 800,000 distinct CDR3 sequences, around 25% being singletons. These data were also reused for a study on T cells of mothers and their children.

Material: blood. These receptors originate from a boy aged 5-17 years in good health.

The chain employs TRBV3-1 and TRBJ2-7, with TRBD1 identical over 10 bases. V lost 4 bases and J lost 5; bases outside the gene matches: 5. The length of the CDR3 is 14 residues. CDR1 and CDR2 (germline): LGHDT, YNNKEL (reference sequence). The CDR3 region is CASSRQGASDEQYF. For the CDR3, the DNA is TGTGCCAGCAGCCGACAGGGGGCTAGCGACGAGCAGTACTTC.

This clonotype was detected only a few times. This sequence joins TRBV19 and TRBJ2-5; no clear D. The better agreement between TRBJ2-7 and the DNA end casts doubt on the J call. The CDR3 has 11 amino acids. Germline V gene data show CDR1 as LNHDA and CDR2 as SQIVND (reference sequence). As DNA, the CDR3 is TGTGCCAGTAGTATTAGGGACGAGCAGTACTTC. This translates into CASSIRDEQYF.

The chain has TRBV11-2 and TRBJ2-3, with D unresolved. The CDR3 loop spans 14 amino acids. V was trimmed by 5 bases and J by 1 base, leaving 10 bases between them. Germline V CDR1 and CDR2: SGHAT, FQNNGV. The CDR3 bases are TGTGCCAGCAGCCCCCCCGGAGGCACAGATACGCAGTATTTT. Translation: CASSPPGGTDTQYF.